The 21 T cell receptor beta chains below come from one sample, sequenced in a study of Ad26.COV2.S vaccination and SARS-CoV-2 variants. Measured with immunoSEQ multiplex PCR; TCRdb has only the in-frame clones, and not every one. Here the sample spans about 350,000 clones, roughly nine tenths being singletons. The treatment here: around 19 received Ad26.COV2.S at low or high dose, single or two shots; about 5 received placebo; per-sample allocation not given. The investigators took samples on day 63 after the first vaccine or placebo injection. The sequencing used peripheral blood, collected in a trial of Ad26.COV2.S vaccine versus placebo. Receptors originate from a person between 18 and 60 years old who received the Ad26.COV2.S COVID-19 vaccine or a placebo.

The V call is TRBV30, the J call TRBJ2-2, with D perhaps TRBD1 (6 bases). Germline CDR1 reads GTSNPN; CDR2 reads SVGIG (reference sequence). The CDR3 covers 16 residues. The germline V and J ends were trimmed by 3 bases and 1 base, with 15 bases remaining between them. As DNA, the CDR3 is TGTGCCTGGAGCTACATTATGACAGGGAACACCGGGGAGCTGTTTTTT. Amino acids: CAWSYIMTGNTGELFF.

CDR3 DNA sequence: TGTGCCAGCAGTTCAGGGACAGGAAACGCCAGGGACATTCAGTACTTC. The encoded protein is CASSSGTGNARDIQYF. The gene calls are TRBV6-5 and TRBJ2-4; TRBD1 agrees at 8 bases. Germline CDR1 reads MNHEY; CDR2 reads SVGAGI. There are 16 residues in the CDR3. With V trimmed by 4 bases and J by 8 bases, 13 bases remained unmatched.

The genes are TRBV27 and TRBJ1-2; a weak D match, TRBD1 (6 bases). V was trimmed by 6 bases and J by 6 bases, leaving 20 bases between them. This CDR3 has 15 residues. Germline V lookup: CDR1 MNHEY, CDR2 SMNVEV (reference sequence). The CDR3 spells CASSDPGQGRNGYTF. The CDR3 nucleotides read TGTGCCAGCAGCGACCCGGGACAAGGAAGAAATGGCTACACCTTC.

The rearrangement joins TRBV30 to TRBJ2-3; 7 nucleotides agree with TRBD2. Germline trimming cut 5 bases from V and 0 bases from J; bases unmatched to any gene: 5. From germline, CDR1 is GTSNPN and CDR2 SVGIG (reference sequence). The CDR3 has 14 residues. The CDR3 DNA reads TGTGCCTGGGGCCCCGGGGGGAGCACAGATACGCAGTATTTT. Protein product: CAWGPGGSTDTQYF.

The chain carries TRBV10-3 and TRBJ2-3; 8 nucleotides match TRBD2. J lost 2 bases, V lost 6 bases, and 4 bases had no gene match. The CDR3 has 14 residues. Germline loops: CDR1 ENHRY, CDR2 SYGVKD. CDR3 DNA: TGTGCCATCAGACAACTAGCGGACACAGATACGCAGTATTTT. It encodes CAIRQLADTDTQYF.

This chain connects TRBV28 to TRBJ1-1; no clear D gene. This CDR3 has 13 residues. Germline V gene lookup returns CDR1 MDHEN and CDR2 SYDVKM. Between the trimmed V and J ends, which lost 5 bases and 11 bases, there was a span of 18 bases. This CDR3 is CASSPARSKRAFF. CDR3 bases: TGTGCCAGCAGTCCGGCCCGTTCCAAGCGGGCTTTCTTT.

This rearrangement joins TRBV11-3 to TRBJ1-6; 9 nucleotides align to TRBD1. Germline CDR1 reads SGHNT; CDR2 reads YENEEA. Losses at the gene ends were 4 bases for V and 10 bases for J; bases not matched to a gene: 2. The CDR3 has 13 residues. CDR3 region: CASSSDRGSPLHF. Written as DNA, the CDR3 is TGTGCCAGCAGCTCGGACAGGGGATCACCCCTCCACTTT.

The chain carries TRBV7-9 and TRBJ2-2; no definite D call. Germline V gene sequence: CDR1 SEHNR, CDR2 FQNEAQ (reference sequence). V lost 1 base and J 3 bases, leaving 9 bases between the germline ends. The CDR3 totals 15 residues. The CDR3 reads CASSLGSLDTGELFF. The CDR3 nucleotides read TGTGCCAGCAGCTTAGGGTCCCTGGACACCGGGGAGCTGTTTTTT.

The rearrangement uses TRBV12-3 or TRBV12-4 and TRBJ2-7; D is perhaps TRBD1 (5 bases). Trimming pared 6 bases from V and 4 bases from J, leaving 10 bases between. This CDR3 comprises 12 residues. Here the CDR3 reads CASRSNRYEQYF. The CDR3 DNA follows: TGTGCCAGCAGATCTAACAGGTACGAGCAGTACTTC.

The chain carries TRBV10-3 and TRBJ1-2; 7 bases line up with TRBD1. Germline CDR1 and CDR2: ENHRY and SYGVKD. The CDR3 runs to 13 residues. Losses at the gene ends were 6 bases for V and 1 base for J; bases not matched to a gene: 2. The CDR3 protein is CAIRDRVNYGYTF. In nucleotides, the CDR3 is TGTGCCATCAGAGACAGGGTTAACTATGGCTACACCTTC.

This clone was found once. CDR3 protein: CASSPGRGQTTNEKLFF. The CDR3 DNA follows: TGTGCCAGCAGCCCAGGGAGGGGACAGACAACTAATGAAAAACTGTTTTTT. The rearrangement links TRBV7-9 to TRBJ1-4, with 7 bases aligning to TRBD1. The CDR3 has 17 residues. CDR1 and CDR2 from the germline V gene are SEHNR and FQNEAQ (reference sequence). V shed 5 bases, J shed 0 bases, and the junction held 9 bases outside the gene matches.

V usage is TRBV3-1 (or the pseudogene TRBV3-2) and J usage is TRBJ1-3; the D gene is possibly TRBD1 (6 bases). Trimming pared 2 bases from V and 4 bases from J, leaving 9 bases between. Germline V gene lookup returns CDR1 LGHDT and CDR2 YNNKEL (reference sequence). The CDR3 loop spans 14 amino acids. CDR3 coding DNA: TGTGCCAGCAGCCAACAGGGGATAGGAAACACCATATATTTT. Its translation is CASSQQGIGNTIYF.

This chain connects TRBV19 to TRBJ1-3; unclear D gene. This CDR3 has 14 amino acids. V gave up 7 bases and J gave up 0 bases, with 10 bases separating them. Germline V gene data show CDR1 as LNHDA and CDR2 as SQIVND (reference sequence). CDR3 nucleotide sequence: TGTGCCAGTAACCGGGGATCCTCTGGAAACACCATATATTTT. Its translation: CASNRGSSGNTIYF.

The genes are TRBV7-3 and TRBJ2-1; D is possibly TRBD1 or TRBD2 (5 bases each). This CDR3 is built from 15 residues. Between the trimmed V and J ends, which lost 2 bases and 6 bases, there was a span of 14 bases. Germline loops: CDR1 SGHTA, CDR2 FQGTGA. The CDR3 spells CASSLVRERGNEQFF. CDR3 nucleotides: TGTGCCAGCAGCTTAGTCAGGGAGAGAGGCAATGAGCAGTTCTTC.

V is TRBV30 and J is TRBJ2-5; 9 nucleotides match TRBD1. Trimming took 2 bases from V and 5 from J; bases not matched to a gene: 9. CDR1 and CDR2 (germline): GTSNPN, SVGIG (reference sequence). The CDR3 is 15 residues long. Written as DNA, the CDR3 is TGTGCCTGGAGTCAGGGACAGGGAAAGATGGAGACCCAGTACTTC. Protein: CAWSQGQGKMETQYF.

This clone was observed a few times. The chain joins TRBV5-3 to TRBJ2-1; 8 nucleotides line up with TRBD2. TRBV5-3 carries the ORF label, with uncertain function. V was clipped by 4 bases and J by 6 bases; unmatched bases: 3. The CDR3 covers 13 residues. In DNA form, the CDR3 reads TGTGCCAGAAGCCAGGGACTAGTCAATGAGCAGTTCTTC. Translated: CARSQGLVNEQFF.

The chain is built from TRBV7-3 and TRBJ1-2; D uncertain. Germline V gene data show CDR1 as SGHTA and CDR2 as FQGTGA. The CDR3 is 14 residues long. Trimming pared 1 base from V and 13 bases from J, leaving 19 bases between. CDR3 coding DNA: TGTGCCAGCAGCTTAATGTCCACGGGTGTCGAAGTCACCTTC. Its protein product is CASSLMSTGVEVTF. The whole variable domain, remainder taken from reference TRBV7-3 and TRBJ1-2, is GAGVSQTPSNKVTEKGKYVELRCDPISGHTALYWYRQSLGQGPEFLIYFQGTGAADDSGLPNDRFFAVRPEGSVSTLKIQRTERGDSAVYLCASSLMSTGVEVTFGSGTRLTVV.

The chain links TRBV28 to TRBJ2-1; 7 nucleotides align to TRBD2. CDR3 length equals 17 residues. The junction had 10 bases not matched to a gene; V was cut back by 5 bases and J by 0 bases. Germline lookup yields CDR1 MDHEN and CDR2 SYDVKM. CDR3 residues: CASSPISGPSSYNEQFF. The CDR3 bases are TGTGCCAGCAGTCCCATTAGCGGGCCTAGCTCCTACAATGAGCAGTTCTTC.

The chain links TRBV2 to TRBJ2-1; 9 bases are a match to TRBD2. Germline assignment: CDR1 SNHLY and CDR2 FYNNEI. The CDR3 runs to 12 residues. V shed 8 bases, J shed 10 bases, and the junction held 6 bases outside the gene matches. CDR3 protein: CASSTSGREQFF. In DNA form, the CDR3 reads TGTGCCAGCTCGACTAGCGGTCGGGAGCAGTTCTTC. The variable domain in full, completed from reference TRBV2 and TRBJ2-1, reads EPEVTQTPSHQVTQMGQEVILRCVPISNHLYFYWYRQILGQKVEFLVSFYNNEISEKSEIFDDQFSVERPDGSNFTLKIRSTKLEDSAMYFCASSTSGREQFFGPGTRLTVL.

The genes are TRBV5-8 and TRBJ1-2; unclear D gene. Germline V CDR1 and CDR2: SGHTS, YDEGEE. V was pared by 2 bases and J by 4 bases, with 15 bases between. This CDR3 is 15 amino acids long. The CDR3, as DNA: TGTGCCAGCAGCTTAGGGAAAACACTTCTCTATGGCTACACCTTC. Translated: CASSLGKTLLYGYTF.

As for this clone: This specimen includes other DNA sequences encoding the same CDR3. The chain uses TRBV18 and TRBJ2-1, with 8 nucleotides matching TRBD1. CDR3 length: 15 residues. J lost 8 bases, V lost 1 base, and 7 bases had no gene match. Germline V gene lookup returns CDR1 KGHSH and CDR2 LQKENI. CDR3 sequence: CASSPRQGAGDEQFF. As DNA, the CDR3 is TGTGCCAGCTCACCACGGCAGGGGGCAGGAGATGAGCAGTTCTTC.